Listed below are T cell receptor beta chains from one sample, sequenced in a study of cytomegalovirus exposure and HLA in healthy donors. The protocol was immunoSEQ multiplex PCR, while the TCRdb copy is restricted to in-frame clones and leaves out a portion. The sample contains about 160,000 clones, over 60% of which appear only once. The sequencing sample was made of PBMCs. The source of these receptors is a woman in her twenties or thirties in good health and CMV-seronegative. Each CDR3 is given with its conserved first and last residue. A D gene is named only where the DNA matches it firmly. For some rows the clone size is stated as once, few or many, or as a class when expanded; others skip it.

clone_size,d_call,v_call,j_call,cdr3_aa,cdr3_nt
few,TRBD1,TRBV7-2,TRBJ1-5,CASSLDRGQTLNQPQHF,TGTGCCAGCAGCTTAGACAGGGGCCAAACCTTAAATCAGCCCCAGCATTTT
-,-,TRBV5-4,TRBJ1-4,CASSFRQDANEKLFF,TGTGCCAGCAGCTTCCGACAGGATGCTAATGAAAAACTGTTTTTT
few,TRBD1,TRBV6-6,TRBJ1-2,CASRGTAIYGYTF,TGTGCCAGCAGGGGGACAGCTATCTATGGCTACACCTTC
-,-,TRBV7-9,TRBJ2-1,CASSSRGSTYNEQFF,TGTGCCAGCAGCTCACGCGGATCAACCTACAATGAGCAGTTCTTC
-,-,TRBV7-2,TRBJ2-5,CASVREVAETQYF,TGTGCCAGCGTCAGGGAGGTCGCAGAGACCCAGTACTTC
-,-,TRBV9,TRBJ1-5,CASSVGQDQPQHF,TGTGCCAGCAGCGTAGGGCAGGATCAGCCCCAGCATTTT
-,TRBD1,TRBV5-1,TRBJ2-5,CASSLQGRETQYF,TGCGCCAGCAGCTTACAGGGGAGAGAGACCCAGTACTTC
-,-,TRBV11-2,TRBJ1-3,CASRQPVGGVPGNTIYF,TGTGCCAGCAGACAACCCGTGGGGGGGGTCCCTGGAAACACCATATATTTT
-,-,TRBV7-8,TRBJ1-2,CASSFRGSGYTF,TGTGCCAGCAGCTTCCGGGGGAGCGGCTACACTTTC
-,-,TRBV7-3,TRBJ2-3,CASSATLGRDTQYF,TGTGCCAGCAGCGCAACCCTAGGCAGAGATACGCAGTATTTT
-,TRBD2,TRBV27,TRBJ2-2,CASSVLAGGANTGELFF,TGTGCCAGCAGTGTATTAGCGGGGGGGGCGAACACCGGGGAGCTGTTTTTT
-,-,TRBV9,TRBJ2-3,CASSPLVDTQYF,TGTGCCAGCAGCCCACTCGTGGATACGCAGTATTTT
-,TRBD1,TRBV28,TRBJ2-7,CASSLRGHFDEQYF,TGTGCCAGCAGTTTAAGGGGGCATTTCGACGAGCAGTACTTC
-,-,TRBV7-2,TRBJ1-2,CASSFVGDFMVGYTF,TGTGCCAGCAGCTTTGTCGGGGATTTCATGGTCGGCTACACCTTC
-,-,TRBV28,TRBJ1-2,CASSLGQIYGYTF,TGTGCCAGCAGTTTAGGACAGATCTATGGCTACACCTTC
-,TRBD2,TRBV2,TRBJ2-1,CASILAGVEQFF,TGTGCCAGTATTCTAGCGGGGGTTGAGCAGTTCTTC
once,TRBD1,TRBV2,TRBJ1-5,CASSGLETGVQPQHF,TGTGCCAGCAGTGGGCTAGAGACAGGGGTTCAGCCCCAGCATTTT
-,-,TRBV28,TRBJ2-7,CASSQQEGLLVTYEQYF,TGTGCCAGCAGCCAACAAGAAGGACTACTGGTAACCTACGAGCAGTACTTC
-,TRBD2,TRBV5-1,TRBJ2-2,CASSAYPSGGPTNTGELFF,TGCGCCAGCAGCGCCTACCCTAGCGGGGGGCCGACGAACACCGGGGAGCTGTTTTTT
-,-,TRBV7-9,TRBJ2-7,CASSLEVYEQYF,TGTGCCAGCAGCTTGGAGGTCTACGAGCAGTACTTC
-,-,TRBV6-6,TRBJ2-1,CASSQTMNGGHNEQFF,TGTGCCAGCAGCCAAACCATGAACGGGGGGCACAATGAGCAGTTCTTC
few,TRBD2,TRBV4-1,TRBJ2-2,CASSLGLAGGRTGELFF,TGCGCCAGCAGCCTGGGACTAGCGGGGGGACGCACCGGGGAGCTGTTTTTT
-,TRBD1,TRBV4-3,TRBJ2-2,CASSHDRVGELFF,TGCGCCAGCAGCCATGACAGGGTCGGGGAGCTGTTTTTT
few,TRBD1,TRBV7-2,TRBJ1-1,CASSPNRGQRNTEAFF,TGTGCCAGCAGCCCGAATCGGGGACAGAGGAACACTGAAGCTTTCTTT
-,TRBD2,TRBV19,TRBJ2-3,CASSTRTSGVPDTQYF,TGTGCCAGTAGTACTCGGACTAGCGGGGTTCCAGATACGCAGTATTTT
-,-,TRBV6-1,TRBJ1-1,CASRRYTNTEAFF,TGTGCCAGCAGGAGATATACGAACACTGAAGCTTTCTTT
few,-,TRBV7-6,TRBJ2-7,CASSLRTNDEQYF,TGTGCCAGCAGCTTAAGGACAAATGACGAGCAGTACTTC
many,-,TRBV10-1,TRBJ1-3,CASRAGNTIYF,TGCGCCAGCAGGGCCGGAAACACCATATATTTT
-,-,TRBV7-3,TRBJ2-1,CASSLLAAYNEQFF,TGTGCCAGCAGCTTGTTAGCGGCGTACAATGAGCAGTTCTTC
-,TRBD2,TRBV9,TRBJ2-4,CASSVSEGRGDNIQYF,TGTGCCAGCAGCGTCTCCGAGGGGCGGGGGGACAACATTCAGTACTTC
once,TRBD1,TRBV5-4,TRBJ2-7,CASGTGFSEQYF,TGTGCCAGCGGGACAGGGTTTTCCGAGCAGTACTTC
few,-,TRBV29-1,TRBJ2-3,CSVLTSGTSTDTQYF,TGCAGCGTTTTGACCTCCGGGACTAGCACAGATACGCAGTATTTT
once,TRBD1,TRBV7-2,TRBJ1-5,CASSLGQIYQPQHF,TGTGCCAGCAGCCTGGGACAGATCTATCAGCCCCAGCATTTT
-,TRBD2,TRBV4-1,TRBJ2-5,CASSRTGLAGGRWETQYF,TGCGCCAGCAGCCGTACGGGACTAGCGGGGGGGAGGTGGGAGACCCAGTACTTC
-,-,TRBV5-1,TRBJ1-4,CASSLWSGNNEKLFF,TGCGCCAGCAGCTTGTGGTCAGGGAATAATGAAAAACTGTTTTTT
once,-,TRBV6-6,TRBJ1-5,CASSYEGEAQPQHF,TGTGCCAGCAGTTATGAGGGCGAGGCTCAGCCCCAGCATTTT
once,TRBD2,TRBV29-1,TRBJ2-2,CSVVGQGGTGELFF,TGCAGCGTTGTTGGGCAGGGAGGGACCGGGGAGCTGTTTTTT
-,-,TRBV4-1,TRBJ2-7,CASSQDEQGYEQYF,TGCGCCAGCAGCCAAGACGAACAGGGTTACGAGCAGTACTTC
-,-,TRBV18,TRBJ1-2,CASSPLGGPGYTF,TGTGCCAGCTCACCACTGGGCGGGCCTGGCTACACCTTC
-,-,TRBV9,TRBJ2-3,CASSVSPGGTDTQYF,TGTGCCAGCAGCGTATCGCCGGGTGGCACAGATACGCAGTATTTT
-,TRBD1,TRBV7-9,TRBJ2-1,CASSSITGTGGSYNEQFF,TGTGCCAGCAGCTCCATAACCGGGACAGGGGGTTCCTACAATGAGCAGTTCTTC
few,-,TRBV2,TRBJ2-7,CASSEPTDTFSYEQYF,TGTGCCAGCAGTGAACCGACCGACACTTTCTCCTACGAGCAGTACTTC